These 30 T cell receptor beta chains were all obtained from the same sample, sequenced in a study of T-cell memory formation after mild COVID-19. TCRdb reprocessed the 5' RACE reads with MiXCR, giving one entry per CDR3 protein. The table has about 350,000 distinct CDR3 sequences, roughly an eighth seen once. The sample taken for sequencing was PBMCs or a T cell subset sorted from them (not recorded which). The receptor set was obtained from a young man who had mild COVID-19 (a few samples of this study predate the infection). Cell type and time point are not known.

The chain couples TRBV21-1 to TRBJ1-6. TRBV21-1 is described as a pseudogene. The CDR3 covers 15 residues. The CDR3 loop is CASSNSLLINSPLHF. The CDR3 DNA sequence: TGTGCCAGCAGCAACTCCCTATTGATTAATTCACCCCTCCACTTT.

The rearrangement uses TRBV10-3 and TRBJ1-1; D is uncertain. The germline V gene has CDR1 ENHRY and CDR2 SYGVKD. V was shortened by 4 bases and J by 4 bases, with 4 bases between the two germline ends. The CDR3 is made up of 11 amino acids. The chain's CDR3 is CAISGGTEAFF. Written as DNA, the CDR3 is TGTGCCATCAGTGGAGGCACTGAAGCTTTCTTT.

This clonotype was seen only a few times. The chain links TRBV29-1 to TRBJ2-7, with D unclear. Germline V CDR1 and CDR2: SQVTM, ANQGSEA. The CDR3 runs to 14 residues. V was trimmed by 7 bases and J by 0 bases, leaving 16 bases between them. The CDR3 loop reads CSAQGSQSSYEQYF. For the CDR3, the DNA is TGCAGCGCACAAGGGTCTCAGAGCTCCTACGAGCAGTACTTC.

This clonotype has just a few counts. V and J are TRBV7-9 and TRBJ2-7; TRBD1 matches at 7 bases. CDR1 and CDR2 from the germline V gene are SEHNR and FQNEAQ (reference sequence). CDR3 length: 17 residues. The V segment lost 5 bases and the J segment 3 bases; nucleotides outside the gene matches: 16. CDR3 sequence reads: CASSADGTGTASYEQYF. As DNA, the CDR3 is TGTGCCAGCAGCGCCGATGGAACCGGGACAGCAAGCTACGAGCAGTACTTC.

V usage is TRBV7-2 and J usage is TRBJ2-3; weak D call: TRBD2 (5 bases). The CDR3 is made up of 15 amino acids. Germline assignment: CDR1 SGHTA and CDR2 FQGNSA. V shed 5 bases and J shed 1 base, with 13 bases lying between them. The CDR3 coding sequence is TGTGCCAGCAGCAAAGCGGCCGGGGGCACAGATACGCAGTATTTT. Its translation is CASSKAAGGTDTQYF.

The V call is TRBV2, the J call TRBJ2-5; a possible D gene is TRBD2 (6 bases). Trimming removed 4 bases at V and 3 bases at J, with 15 bases between. The CDR3 sequence is 15 residues long. Germline CDR1 is SNHLY and CDR2 is FYNNEI. CDR3 sequence: CASSGIAGGEETQYF. DNA for the CDR3: TGTGCCAGCAGTGGCATAGCCGGGGGTGAAGAGACCCAGTACTTC.

This rearrangement joins TRBV9 to TRBJ2-5; TRBD2 matches at 8 bases. CDR1 and CDR2 from the germline V gene are SGDLS and YYNGEE. The CDR3 spans 15 residues. V shed 4 bases, J shed 2 bases, and the junction held 7 bases outside the gene matches. The CDR3 spells CASSSRGAWQETQYF. DNA of the CDR3: TGTGCCAGCAGCTCGCGGGGGGCCTGGCAAGAGACCCAGTACTTC.

This clonotype was detected ten times or more. The DNA of the CDR3 is TGTGCCAGCAGCTCCGGGACAGGGTCCTCACAACGGACCCAGTACTTC. It yields the protein CASSSGTGSSQRTQYF. The V call is TRBV7-7, the J call TRBJ2-5, with 9 bases that match TRBD1. This CDR3 is built from 16 residues. CDR1 SSHAT and CDR2 FNYEAQ come from the germline V gene (reference sequence). After removal of 4 bases from V and 7 bases from J, the junction contained 13 bases not matched to a gene.

DNA for the CDR3: TGTGCCATCAGTGGGCCGGAAACACAAGAGACCCAGTACTTC. This gives the protein CAISGPETQETQYF. The chain carries TRBV10-3 and TRBJ2-5; unclear D gene. The V end was cut by 4 bases, the J end by 2 bases, with 11 bases between. In germline, CDR1 is ENHRY, CDR2 SYGVKD. CDR3 length: 14 residues.

This clonotype was detected ten times or more. The V call is TRBV6-5, the J call TRBJ2-1, with 8 bases fitting TRBD2. Germline lookup yields CDR1 MNHEY and CDR2 SVGAGI. V was clipped by 5 bases and J by 0 bases; unmatched bases: 12. CDR3 length: 18 residues. The CDR3, as DNA: TGTGCCAGCAGTCTCCTAGCGGGCCAACCGAGCTCCTACAATGAGCAGTTCTTC. It translates to CASSLLAGQPSSYNEQFF.

The chain joins TRBV6-5 to TRBJ1-6, with 9 positions matching TRBD1. The CDR3 sequence is 16 residues long. Losses at the gene ends were 7 bases for V and 8 bases for J; bases not matched to a gene: 12. The germline gives CDR1 MNHEY, CDR2 SVGAGI. The CDR3, as DNA: TGTGCCAGCAATACCGAACAGGGGGCTGTCTATTCACCCCTCCACTTT. Encoded protein: CASNTEQGAVYSPLHF.

The DNA for the CDR3 is TGTGCCAGTAGCCCTAGTGGGGGACAGAACACCGGGGAGCTGTTTTTT. Translating gives CASSPSGGQNTGELFF. The chain couples TRBV19 to TRBJ2-2, with D possibly matching TRBD1 (6 bases). CDR3 length: 16 amino acids. Trimming removed 6 bases from V and 1 base from J, with 15 bases in between. Germline V lookup: CDR1 LNHDA, CDR2 SQIVND (reference sequence).

This clonotype was counted between two and nine times. The V gene is TRBV11-2, the J gene TRBJ1-4; 7 bases map to TRBD1. Trimming at V came to 5 bases and at J to 8 bases, leaving 5 bases not matched to a gene. The CDR3 runs 13 residues. The V gene's germline CDR1 is SGHAT and CDR2 FQNNGV. The CDR3 nucleotides read TGTGCCAGCAGCCTACAGGGGACGGAAAAACTGTTTTTT. It translates to CASSLQGTEKLFF.

This clonotype has just a few counts. The V call is TRBV4-3, the J call TRBJ2-5; 11 nucleotides match TRBD2. Looked up from germline, CDR1 is LGHNA and CDR2 is YSLEER. With 3 bases clipped from V and 1 base from J, the junction kept 4 bases outside the gene matches. The CDR3 covers 16 residues. This CDR3 is CASSQLGLAGQETQYF. The CDR3 region has the DNA TGCGCCAGCAGCCAGCTCGGACTAGCGGGCCAAGAGACCCAGTACTTC.

This clonotype was seen a few times. The rearrangement uses TRBV5-6 and TRBJ2-5; D remains ambiguous. The CDR3 is 13 residues long. Per germline, CDR1 SGHDT and CDR2 YYEEEE. The V end was cut by 2 bases, the J end by 5 bases, with 10 bases between. In DNA, the CDR3 is TGTGCCAGCAGCTTTTCAGGTTCTGAGACCCAGTACTTC. This encodes CASSFSGSETQYF. Full variable domain (outside the CDR3, taken from reference TRBV5-6 and TRBJ2-5): DAGVTQSPTHLIKTRGQQVTLRCSPKSGHDTVSWYQQALGQGPQFIFQYYEEEERQRGNFPDRFSGHQFPNYSSELNVNALLLGDSALYLCASSFSGSETQYFGPGTRLLVL.

This clonotype was observed a handful of times. This chain uses TRBV28 with TRBJ2-3; D perhaps matches TRBD1 (6 bases). Trimming took 7 bases from V and 3 from J, leaving 14 bases between them. The CDR3 consists of 14 residues. Germline V lookup: CDR1 MDHEN, CDR2 SYDVKM. The CDR3 reads CASTPGQGTDTQYF. CDR3 DNA sequence: TGTGCCAGCACTCCAGGCCAGGGGACAGATACGCAGTATTTT.

This clonotype was seen a few times. The chain joins TRBV20-1 to TRBJ2-1; D might be TRBD1 or TRBD2, each matching 6 bases. V lost 3 bases, J lost 0 bases, and 18 bases lay in between. Germline V gene lookup returns CDR1 DFQATT and CDR2 SNEGSKA (reference sequence). This CDR3 contains 17 residues. The CDR3 spells CSARGGGGHSSYNEQFF. DNA for the CDR3: TGCAGTGCTAGGGGGGGCGGAGGCCATAGCTCCTACAATGAGCAGTTCTTC.

This clonotype was recorded at least ten times. V gene TRBV12-3 or TRBV12-4 combines with J gene TRBJ1-4; D not resolved. V lost 4 bases and J lost 7, with 13 bases in between. The CDR3 is 14 residues long. The CDR3: CASSSRVSVEKLFF. The CDR3 bases are TGTGCCAGCAGTTCGAGGGTCTCGGTTGAAAAACTGTTTTTT.

This rearrangement joins TRBV9 to TRBJ1-3; 9 positions agree with TRBD1. There are 18 residues in the CDR3. Losses at the gene ends were 1 base for V and 0 bases for J; bases not matched to a gene: 8. The V gene's germline CDR1 is SGDLS and CDR2 YYNGEE. CDR3 in DNA: TGTGCCAGCAGCGTAACCGGGGACAGGGACCTCTCTGGAAACACCATATATTTT. It translates to CASSVTGDRDLSGNTIYF.

This chain links TRBV15 with TRBJ2-1; TRBD1 might be the D (5 bases). Germline loops: CDR1 LNHNV, CDR2 YYDKDF (reference sequence). The CDR3 runs 14 residues. Trimming removed 5 bases at V and 5 bases at J, with 13 bases between. Here the CDR3 reads CATSPPGINNEQFF. For the CDR3, the DNA is TGTGCCACCAGCCCGCCAGGGATCAACAATGAGCAGTTCTTC.

The genes are TRBV29-1 and TRBJ2-7, with 9 bases identical to TRBD1. The V gene end was trimmed by 7 bases and the J gene end by 2 bases; junction bases not matched to a gene: 3. In germline, CDR1 is SQVTM, CDR2 ANQGSEA. The CDR3 runs to 12 residues. CDR3 residues: CSDGTGTYEQYF. DNA of the CDR3: TGCAGCGACGGGACAGGGACCTACGAGCAGTACTTC.

The chain is built from TRBV27 and TRBJ1-1; possible D gene TRBD1, 6 bases. The germline V gene has CDR1 MNHEY and CDR2 SMNVEV (reference sequence). The V gene lost 0 bases and the J gene lost 9 bases, with 20 bases spanning the gap. The CDR3 length is 16 residues. DNA for the CDR3: TGTGCCAGCAGTTTATCCAGGGGACGCGGGGCTTGGAAAGCTTTCTTT. Translation gives CASSLSRGRGAWKAFF.

This chain uses TRBV6-2 or TRBV6-3 with TRBJ2-7, with 11 bases that match TRBD2. This CDR3 is 13 amino acids long. The V segment lost 8 bases and the J segment 4 bases; nucleotides outside the gene matches: 4. The V gene's germline CDR1 is MNHEY and CDR2 SVGEGT. The CDR3 loop reads CASRLAGRYEQYV. CDR3 in DNA: TGTGCCAGCCGACTAGCGGGACGGTACGAGCAGTACGTC.

This clonotype was picked up many times. J is TRBJ2-5 and V is TRBV7-2, with unresolved D. Germline V gene data show CDR1 as SGHTA and CDR2 as FQGNSA. Deletions cut 2 bases from V and 4 bases from J, with 5 bases between. This CDR3 has 12 amino acids. CDR3 bases: TGTGCCAGCAGCTTAAATCGAGAGACCCAGTACTTC. This gives the protein CASSLNRETQYF.

This clonotype was seen more than once but under ten times. The gene calls are TRBV7-2 and TRBJ1-1, with TRBD1 matching 8 bases. CDR1 and CDR2 from the germline V gene are SGHTA and FQGNSA. This CDR3 contains 15 residues. The trim removed 4 bases at V and 1 base at J, leaving 5 bases unmatched. The CDR3 sequence: CASSSGGLPNTEAFF. The CDR3 bases are TGTGCCAGCAGCTCAGGGGGCTTACCGAACACTGAAGCTTTCTTT.

In its sample, this clonotype was seen a few times. The V and J genes are TRBV12-3 or TRBV12-4 and TRBJ1-1, with D unresolved. V lost 2 bases to trimming and J lost 4 bases, with 11 bases between them. The CDR3 contains 14 residues. CDR3 amino acids: CASSLKRSGTEAFF. The DNA of the CDR3 is TGTGCCAGCAGTTTAAAGCGGAGCGGCACTGAAGCTTTCTTT.

This clonotype was seen many times. The chain joins TRBV7-9 to TRBJ2-7; 8 positions match TRBD2. The V gene end was trimmed by 4 bases and the J gene end by 0 bases; junction bases not matched to a gene: 8. The CDR3 runs 16 residues. CDR1 is SEHNR and CDR2 is FQNEAQ in the germline V gene (reference sequence). CDR3 sequence (DNA): TGTGCCAGCAGCTCAGCCGGGGGGGCCAGCTCCTACGAGCAGTACTTC. This gives the protein CASSSAGGASSYEQYF.

The chain links TRBV3-1 to TRBJ2-3; D is undetermined. Germline values: CDR1 LGHDT, CDR2 YNNKEL (reference sequence). The CDR3 covers 14 residues. The V gene lost 3 bases and the J gene lost 4 bases, with 11 bases spanning the gap. This chain's CDR3 is CASSHASVPDTQYF. The CDR3 nucleotides read TGTGCCAGCAGCCACGCGTCGGTGCCAGATACGCAGTATTTT.

This chain connects TRBV29-1 to TRBJ2-3; TRBD2 aligns across 10 bases. Germline V lookup: CDR1 SQVTM, CDR2 ANQGSEA. CDR3 length: 14 residues. V shed 4 bases and J 7 bases; nucleotides not matched to a gene: 8. CDR3 sequence reads: CSVGLAGGPHTQYF. In DNA, the CDR3 is TGCAGCGTTGGATTAGCGGGGGGCCCCCATACGCAGTATTTT.

This clonotype has more than one count but fewer than ten. The genes are TRBV12-3 or TRBV12-4 and TRBJ2-5, with D maybe TRBD1 (5 bases). V lost 5 bases and J 3 bases, leaving 19 bases between the germline ends. This CDR3 comprises 16 residues. The CDR3 region is CASSPGKATAEETQYF. CDR3 DNA sequence: TGTGCCAGCAGTCCCGGCAAAGCGACAGCTGAAGAGACCCAGTACTTC.